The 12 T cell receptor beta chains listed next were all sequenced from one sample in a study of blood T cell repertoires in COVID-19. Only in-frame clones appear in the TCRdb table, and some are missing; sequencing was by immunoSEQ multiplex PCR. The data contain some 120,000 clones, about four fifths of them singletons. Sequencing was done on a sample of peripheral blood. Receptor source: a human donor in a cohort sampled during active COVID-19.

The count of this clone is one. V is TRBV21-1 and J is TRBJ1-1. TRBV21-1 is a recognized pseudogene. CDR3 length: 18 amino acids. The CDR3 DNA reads TGTGCCAGCAGCAAAACAGGATCTGGTGCGGGAAGTCACACTGAAGCTTTCTTT. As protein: CASSKTGSGAGSHTEAFF.

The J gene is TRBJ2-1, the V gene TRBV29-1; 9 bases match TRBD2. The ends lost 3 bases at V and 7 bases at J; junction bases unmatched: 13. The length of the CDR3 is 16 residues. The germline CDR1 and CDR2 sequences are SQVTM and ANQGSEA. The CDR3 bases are TGCAGCGTTGATAAGGGAATTAGCGGGGGTGGGAATGAGCAGTTCTTC. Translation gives CSVDKGISGGGNEQFF.

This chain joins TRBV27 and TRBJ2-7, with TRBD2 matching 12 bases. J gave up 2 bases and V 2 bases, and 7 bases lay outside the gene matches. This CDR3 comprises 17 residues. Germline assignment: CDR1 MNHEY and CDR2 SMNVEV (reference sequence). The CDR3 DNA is TGTGCCAGCAGTTTACGAGCTGGACTAGCGGGGACCTACGAGCAGTACTTC. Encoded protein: CASSLRAGLAGTYEQYF.

CDR3 bases: TGCGCCAGCAGCCAAGATGCGGGAGGAACTACCTACGAGCAGTACTTC. This gives the protein CASSQDAGGTTYEQYF. The chain uses TRBV4-3 and TRBJ2-7; 8 bases align to TRBD2. V shed 0 bases and J 2 bases; nucleotides not matched to a gene: 6. Germline-derived CDR1 and CDR2 are LGHNA and YSLEER. The CDR3 consists of 16 residues.

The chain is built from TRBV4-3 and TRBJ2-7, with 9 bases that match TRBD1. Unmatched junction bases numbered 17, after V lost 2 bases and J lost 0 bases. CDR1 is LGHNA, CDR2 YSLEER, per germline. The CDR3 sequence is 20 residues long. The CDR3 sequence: CASSQYHGTGLSTSSYEQYF. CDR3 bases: TGCGCCAGCAGCCAATACCACGGGACAGGGCTTTCTACTAGCTCCTACGAGCAGTACTTC.

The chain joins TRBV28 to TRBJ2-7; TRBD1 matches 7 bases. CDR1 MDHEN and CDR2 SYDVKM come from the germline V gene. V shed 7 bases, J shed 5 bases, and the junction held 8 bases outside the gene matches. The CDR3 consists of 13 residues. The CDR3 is CASTLTGSHEQYF. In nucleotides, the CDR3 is TGTGCCAGCACCTTGACAGGGTCGCACGAGCAGTACTTC.

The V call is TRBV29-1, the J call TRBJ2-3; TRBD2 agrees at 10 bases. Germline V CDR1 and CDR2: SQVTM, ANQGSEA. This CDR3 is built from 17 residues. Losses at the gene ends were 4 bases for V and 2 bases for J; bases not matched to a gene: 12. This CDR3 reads CSVAPPRTSGNTDTQYF. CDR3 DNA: TGCAGCGTTGCTCCCCCTAGGACTAGCGGCAACACAGATACGCAGTATTTT.

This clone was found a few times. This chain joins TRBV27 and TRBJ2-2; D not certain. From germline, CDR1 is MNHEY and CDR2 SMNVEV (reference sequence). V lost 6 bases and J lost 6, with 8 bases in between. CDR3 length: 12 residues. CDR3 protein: CASRRYSGELFF. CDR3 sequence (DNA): TGTGCCAGCAGGAGGTACTCCGGGGAGCTGTTTTTT.

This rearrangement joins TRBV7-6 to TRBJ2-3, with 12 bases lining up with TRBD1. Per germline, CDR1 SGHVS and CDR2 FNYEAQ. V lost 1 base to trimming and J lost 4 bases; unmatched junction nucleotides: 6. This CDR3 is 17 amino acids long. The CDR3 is CASSLGRDRGRADTQYF. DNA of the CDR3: TGTGCCAGCAGCTTAGGTCGGGACAGGGGGCGAGCAGATACGCAGTATTTT.

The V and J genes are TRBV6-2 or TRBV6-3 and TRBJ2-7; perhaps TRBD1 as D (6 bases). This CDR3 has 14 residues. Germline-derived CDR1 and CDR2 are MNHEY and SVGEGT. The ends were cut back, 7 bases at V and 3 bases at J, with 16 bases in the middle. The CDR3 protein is CASTYSGQNYEQYF. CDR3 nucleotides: TGTGCCAGCACTTATTCCGGACAGAACTACGAGCAGTACTTC.

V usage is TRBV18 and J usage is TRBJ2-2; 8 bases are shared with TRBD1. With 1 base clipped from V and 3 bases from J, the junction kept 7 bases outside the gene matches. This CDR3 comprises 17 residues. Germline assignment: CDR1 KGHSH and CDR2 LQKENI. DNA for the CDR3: TGTGCCAGCTCACCACGGGGCCAGGGGGCGCACACCGGGGAGCTGTTTTTT. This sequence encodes CASSPRGQGAHTGELFF.

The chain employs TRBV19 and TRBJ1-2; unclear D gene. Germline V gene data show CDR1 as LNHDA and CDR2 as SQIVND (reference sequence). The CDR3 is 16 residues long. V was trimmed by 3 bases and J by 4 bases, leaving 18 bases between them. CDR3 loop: CASSISFGEVGYGYTF. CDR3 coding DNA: TGTGCCAGTAGTATTAGTTTCGGGGAGGTCGGCTATGGCTACACCTTC.